One sample yielded the 9 T cell receptor beta chains listed below, sequenced in a study of blood T cell repertoires in COVID-19. Sequencing was performed with immunoSEQ multiplex PCR; in TCRdb, only in-frame clones are kept and a portion is missing. This sample yields about 270,000 clones, of which approximately 90% are seen a single time; about 4% belongs to the top ten. The source material was PBMCs or T cells enriched from blood (not recorded which). The receptors derive from a woman aged 25-40 years with acute COVID-19.

The rearrangement uses TRBV27 and TRBJ2-1; possible D gene TRBD2, 5 bases. The CDR3 is 15 amino acids. Trimming left V 2 bases short and J 2 bases short, with 10 bases between. Germline CDR1 MNHEY, CDR2 SMNVEV (reference sequence). The chain's CDR3 is CASSLVGDTYNEQFF. Written as DNA, the CDR3 is TGTGCCAGCAGTTTAGTGGGAGACACCTACAATGAGCAGTTCTTC.

V usage is TRBV11-2 and J usage is TRBJ1-2; 9 nucleotides match TRBD1. V lost 5 bases and J lost 8; bases outside the gene matches: 9. The CDR3 totals 14 residues. CDR1 is SGHAT and CDR2 is FQNNGV in the germline V gene. DNA for the CDR3: TGTGCCAGCAGCGTAACCGGGACAGGGTACGGCTACACCTTC. Amino acids: CASSVTGTGYGYTF.

The chain links TRBV7-2 to TRBJ2-1, with 10 bases fitting TRBD2. From germline, CDR1 is SGHTA and CDR2 FQGNSA. This CDR3 has 16 amino acids. V trimming: 4 bases; J trimming: 7 bases; junction bases outside the gene matches: 10. CDR3 loop: CASSSESGRAINEQFF. Written as DNA, the CDR3 is TGTGCCAGCAGCTCAGAGAGCGGGAGGGCCATAAATGAGCAGTTCTTC.

The chain carries TRBV28 and TRBJ1-5; 8 positions match TRBD1. The germline gives CDR1 MDHEN, CDR2 SYDVKM. The V segment lost 6 bases and the J segment 4 bases; nucleotides outside the gene matches: 8. The CDR3 loop spans 15 amino acids. The chain's CDR3 is CASRSGQGINQPQHF. The CDR3 bases are TGTGCCAGCAGGTCAGGACAGGGCATTAATCAGCCCCAGCATTTT.

This chain connects TRBV19 to TRBJ2-2; D perhaps matches TRBD2 (6 bases). CDR1 and CDR2 from the germline V gene are LNHDA and SQIVND (reference sequence). The ends were cut back, 3 bases at V and 5 bases at J, with 13 bases in the middle. The CDR3 is 15 residues long. The CDR3 sequence: CASSIRDFTTGELFF. CDR3 coding DNA: TGTGCCAGTAGTATCCGGGACTTTACTACCGGGGAGCTGTTTTTT.

The J gene is TRBJ2-6, the V gene TRBV5-4; 10 nucleotides agree with TRBD1. The CDR3 runs to 17 residues. Germline loops: CDR1 SGHNT, CDR2 YYREEE (reference sequence). Losses at the gene ends were 4 bases for V and 0 bases for J; bases not matched to a gene: 4. Here the CDR3 reads CASSPGQGSSGANVLTF. In DNA form, the CDR3 reads TGTGCCAGCAGCCCGGGACAGGGGAGCTCTGGGGCCAACGTCCTGACTTTC. Variable domain in full (rest from reference TRBV5-4 and TRBJ2-6): ETGVTQSPTHLIKTRGQQVTLRCSSQSGHNTVSWYQQALGQGPQFIFQYYREEENGRGNFPPRFSGLQFPNYSSELNVNALELDDSALYLCASSPGQGSSGANVLTFGAGSRLTVL.

The V and J genes are TRBV25-1 and TRBJ2-1, with 9 bases aligning to TRBD1. The germline gives CDR1 MGHDK, CDR2 SYGVNS. Germline trimming cut 1 base from V and 3 bases from J; bases unmatched to any gene: 4. This CDR3 has 16 amino acids. The CDR3 reads CASSESETGGYNEQFF. In nucleotides, the CDR3 is TGTGCCAGCAGTGAATCGGAGACAGGGGGCTACAATGAGCAGTTCTTC. Variable domain in full (rest from reference TRBV25-1 and TRBJ2-1): EADIYQTPRYLVIGTGKKITLECSQTMGHDKMYWYQQDPGMELHLIHYSYGVNSTEKGDLSSESTVSRIRTEHFPLTLESARPSHTSQYLCASSESETGGYNEQFFGPGTRLTVL.

The chain links TRBV28 to TRBJ2-6; 12 nucleotides align to TRBD1. This CDR3 has 18 residues. With 7 bases clipped from V and 3 bases from J, the junction kept 10 bases outside the gene matches. CDR1 is MDHEN and CDR2 is SYDVKM in the germline V gene. The chain's CDR3 is CASTPAGQGAGGANVLTF. The CDR3 DNA is TGTGCCAGCACCCCAGCGGGACAGGGGGCGGGTGGGGCCAACGTCCTGACTTTC.

V and J are TRBV4-1 and TRBJ1-1; 8 nucleotides match TRBD1. Unmatched junction bases numbered 3, after V lost 3 bases and J lost 0 bases. The CDR3 runs to 15 residues. Germline CDR1 and CDR2: MGHRA and YSYEKL. The CDR3 DNA sequence: TGCGCCAGCAGCCACCAACAGGGGGTGAACACTGAAGCTTTCTTT. This encodes CASSHQQGVNTEAFF.